What follows are 16 T cell receptor beta chains derived from one specimen sequenced in a study of blood T cell repertoires in COVID-19. The data were produced by immunoSEQ multiplex PCR, yet TCRdb's version contains in-frame clones alone and is incomplete. The sample holds 200,000 to 250,000 clones, around 83% seen once. Material: peripheral blood. The receptor set was obtained from a man aged 25 to 40 who had recovered from COVID-19.

This CDR3 is CASSRPGRDRPQHF. In nucleotides, the CDR3 is TGTGCCAGTAGTCGGCCAGGTCGGGATAGGCCCCAGCATTTT. V usage is TRBV19 and J usage is TRBJ1-5; D is unresolved. CDR3 length equals 14 residues. The V end lost 5 bases, the J end lost 9 bases, and 17 bases lay between the germline ends. Germline CDR1 reads LNHDA; CDR2 reads SQIVND (reference sequence). Variable domain in full (rest from reference TRBV19 and TRBJ1-5): DGGITQSPKYLFRKEGQNVTLSCEQNLNHDAMYWYRQDPGQGLRLIYYSQIVNDFQKGDIAEGYSVSREKKESFPLTVTSAQKNPTAFYLCASSRPGRDRPQHFGDGTRLSIL.

The chain has TRBV18 and TRBJ2-1; unclear D gene. The CDR3 loop spans 16 amino acids. The V gene lost 4 bases and the J gene lost 5 bases, with 18 bases spanning the gap. Germline CDR1 is KGHSH and CDR2 is LQKENI. This CDR3 reads CASSLLSVVGDNEQFF. CDR3 DNA sequence: TGTGCCAGCTCACTTCTTTCCGTCGTGGGCGACAATGAGCAGTTCTTC.

The J gene is TRBJ1-6, the V gene TRBV3-1 (or the pseudogene TRBV3-2); the D gene is possibly TRBD1 (5 bases). The germline CDR1 and CDR2 sequences are LGHDT and YNNKEL (reference sequence). Trimming removed 6 bases from V and 5 bases from J, with 20 bases in between. This CDR3 contains 17 residues. CDR3 nucleotides: TGTGCCAGCAGTCTCCCCACCTCCCAGACAGATAATTCACCCCTCCACTTT. Translated, it gives CASSLPTSQTDNSPLHF.

Only one count was recorded for this clone. The chain carries TRBV9 and TRBJ1-2; 9 nucleotides align to TRBD1. J lost 8 bases, V lost 4 bases, and 9 bases had no gene match. There are 14 residues in the CDR3. Per germline, CDR1 SGDLS and CDR2 YYNGEE. The CDR3 nucleotides read TGTGCCAGCAGCCTCCGACAGGGGGACGGCGGCTACACCTTC. As protein: CASSLRQGDGGYTF.

In this sample, this clone turned up a few times. The J gene is TRBJ2-7, the V gene TRBV4-1; D is unclear. Germline values: CDR1 MGHRA, CDR2 YSYEKL. The CDR3 length is 16 residues. Trimming cost V 1 base and J 3 bases, with 16 bases left between them. The CDR3 loop is CASSQVRFAQNYEQYF. The CDR3 coding sequence is TGCGCCAGCAGCCAAGTCAGGTTTGCCCAAAACTACGAGCAGTACTTC.

The rearrangement joins TRBV12-5 to TRBJ1-2, with 9 positions matching TRBD1. Germline V CDR1 and CDR2: LGHNT, FRNRAP. This CDR3 has 16 residues. The junction had 10 bases not matched to a gene; V was cut back by 0 bases and J by 8 bases. The CDR3 spells CASGLVPGRQGGGYTF. Written as DNA, the CDR3 is TGTGCTAGTGGTTTGGTACCGGGCCGACAGGGGGGCGGCTACACCTTC. Filled out from reference TRBV12-5 and TRBJ1-2, the complete variable domain reads DARVTQTPRHKVTEMGQEVTMRCQPILGHNTVFWYRQTMMQGLELLAYFRNRAPLDDSGMPKDRFSAEMPDATLATLKIQPSEPRDSAVYFCASGLVPGRQGGGYTFGSGTRLTVV.

The chain uses TRBV5-1 and TRBJ2-1; 12 nucleotides line up with TRBD2. The V gene's germline CDR1 is SGHRS and CDR2 YFSETQ. With V trimmed by 4 bases and J by 8 bases, 7 bases remained unmatched. This CDR3 has 15 amino acids. The CDR3 sequence: CASSPSSGGAYEQFF. The DNA of the CDR3 is TGCGCCAGCAGCCCTTCTAGCGGGGGGGCCTATGAGCAGTTCTTC. The full variable domain, in which reference TRBV5-1 and TRBJ2-1 provide the parts outside the CDR3, is KAGVTQTPRYLIKTRGQQVTLSCSPISGHRSVSWYQQTPGQGLQFLFEYFSETQRNKGNFPGRFSGRQFSNSRSEMNVSTLELGDSALYLCASSPSSGGAYEQFFGPGTRLTVL.

Here the CDR3 DNA reads TGTGCCAGCAGCGGACAGGGAGGTTTCGAAAAACTGTTTTTT. Translation: CASSGQGGFEKLFF. This sequence joins TRBV9 and TRBJ1-4, with 7 positions matching TRBD1. CDR1 is SGDLS and CDR2 is YYNGEE in the germline V gene. The CDR3 is 14 residues long. V was clipped by 3 bases and J by 8 bases; unmatched bases: 7.

The rearrangement joins TRBV27 to TRBJ1-6, with D unclear. The germline V gene has CDR1 MNHEY and CDR2 SMNVEV (reference sequence). The germline V and J ends were trimmed by 6 bases and 0 bases, with 9 bases remaining between them. The CDR3 extends over 15 amino acids. The DNA for the CDR3 is TGTGCCAGCAGACCTGGGAGCTCCTATAATTCACCCCTCCACTTT. This translates into CASRPGSSYNSPLHF.

V is TRBV6-5 and J is TRBJ2-3; 14 bases agree with TRBD2. Germline CDR1 MNHEY, CDR2 SVGAGI. This CDR3 has 15 amino acids. With V trimmed by 6 bases and J by 3 bases, 2 bases remained unmatched. As DNA, the CDR3 is TGTGCCAGCAGGAGGACTAGCGGGGGGACAGATACGCAGTATTTT. Protein product: CASRRTSGGTDTQYF.

The chain couples TRBV5-8 to TRBJ2-1, with D tentatively TRBD1 (6 bases). CDR1 is SGHTS and CDR2 is YDEGEE in the germline V gene. Trimming left V 3 bases short and J 4 bases short, with 17 bases between. The CDR3 consists of 16 residues. Here the CDR3 reads CASSSTTGLKYNEQFF. The CDR3 DNA reads TGTGCCAGCAGCTCTACTACAGGGCTGAAATACAATGAGCAGTTCTTC.

A few counts support this clone. The chain uses TRBV3-1 (or the pseudogene TRBV3-2) and TRBJ1-1; D uncertain. With 5 bases removed from V and 8 bases from J, the gap between germline ends came to 12 bases. CDR1 is LGHDT, CDR2 YNNKEL, per germline (reference sequence). The length of the CDR3 is 12 residues. This CDR3 reads CASSKGLGEAFF. DNA of the CDR3: TGTGCCAGCAGCAAAGGGCTGGGCGAAGCTTTCTTT.

The chain joins TRBV11-1 to TRBJ2-3; D is possibly TRBD2 (6 bases). This CDR3 spans 14 amino acids. The ends were cut back, 8 bases at V and 2 bases at J, with 14 bases in the middle. The germline gives CDR1 SGHAT, CDR2 FQDESV (reference sequence). The CDR3 sequence is CASCSGRVTDTQYF. The CDR3 nucleotides are TGTGCCAGCTGTAGCGGCAGAGTCACAGATACGCAGTATTTT.

This sequence joins TRBV7-3 and TRBJ2-7; D is unresolved. The CDR3 is made up of 11 amino acids. The ends were cut back, 2 bases at V and 3 bases at J, with 2 bases in the middle. Germline CDR1 reads SGHTA; CDR2 reads FQGTGA. The CDR3 spells CASSLYYEQYF. CDR3 DNA sequence: TGTGCCAGCAGCTTATACTACGAGCAGTACTTC.

In DNA, the CDR3 is TGTGCCATCAGTTGGGGTGGACTAGCGGGGGGTTCCTCCTACAATGAGCAGTTCTTC. It translates to CAISWGGLAGGSSYNEQFF. The chain has TRBV10-3 and TRBJ2-1; 14 bases match TRBD2. This CDR3 has 19 amino acids. After removal of 5 bases from V and 0 bases from J, the junction contained 9 bases not matched to a gene. Germline V gene sequence: CDR1 ENHRY, CDR2 SYGVKD.

The chain uses TRBV2 and TRBJ2-5, with a possible D match to TRBD1 (6 bases). Between the trimmed V and J ends, which lost 3 bases and 7 bases, there was a span of 15 bases. This CDR3 has 14 residues. CDR1 is SNHLY, CDR2 FYNNEI, per germline. Here the CDR3 DNA reads TGTGCCAGCAGTGACACAGGGCGAGGGGGGACCCAGTACTTC. As protein: CASSDTGRGGTQYF.